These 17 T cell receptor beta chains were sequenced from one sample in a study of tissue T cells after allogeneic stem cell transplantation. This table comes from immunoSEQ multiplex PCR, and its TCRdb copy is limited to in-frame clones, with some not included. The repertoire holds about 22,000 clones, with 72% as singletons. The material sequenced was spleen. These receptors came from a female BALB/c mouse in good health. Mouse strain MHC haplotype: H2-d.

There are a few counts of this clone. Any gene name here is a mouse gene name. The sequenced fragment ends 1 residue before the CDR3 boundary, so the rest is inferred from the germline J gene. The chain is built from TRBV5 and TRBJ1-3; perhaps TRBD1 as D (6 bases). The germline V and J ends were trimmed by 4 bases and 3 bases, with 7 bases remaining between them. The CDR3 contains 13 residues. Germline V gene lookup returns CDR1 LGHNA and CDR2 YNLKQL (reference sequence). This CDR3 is CASSRDNGNTLYF. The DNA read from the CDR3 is TGTGCCAGCAGCCGGGACAATGGAAATACGCTCTAT.

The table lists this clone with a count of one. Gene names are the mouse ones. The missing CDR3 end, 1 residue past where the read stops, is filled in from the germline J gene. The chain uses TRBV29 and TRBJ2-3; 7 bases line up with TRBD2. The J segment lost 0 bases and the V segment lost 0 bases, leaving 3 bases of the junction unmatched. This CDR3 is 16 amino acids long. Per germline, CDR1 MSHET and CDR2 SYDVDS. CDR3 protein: CASSLSGWGSAETLYF. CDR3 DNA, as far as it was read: TGTGCTAGCAGTTTATCCGGCTGGGGGAGTGCAGAAACGCTGTAT.

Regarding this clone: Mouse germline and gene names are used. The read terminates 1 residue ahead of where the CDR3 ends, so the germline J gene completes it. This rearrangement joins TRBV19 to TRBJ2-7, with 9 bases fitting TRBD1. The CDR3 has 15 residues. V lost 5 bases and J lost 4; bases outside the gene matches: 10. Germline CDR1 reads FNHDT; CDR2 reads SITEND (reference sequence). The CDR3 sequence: CASRQPSGQGYEQYF. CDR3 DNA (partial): TGTGCCAGCAGACAGCCCTCGGGACAGGGATATGAACAGTAC.

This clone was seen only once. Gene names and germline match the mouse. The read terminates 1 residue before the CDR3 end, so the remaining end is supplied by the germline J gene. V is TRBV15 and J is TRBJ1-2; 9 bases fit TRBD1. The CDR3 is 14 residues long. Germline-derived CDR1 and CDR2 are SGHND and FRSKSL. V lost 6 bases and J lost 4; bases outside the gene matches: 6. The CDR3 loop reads CASSRTGEGSDYTF. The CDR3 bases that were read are TGTGCCAGCAGCAGGACAGGGGAAGGCTCCGACTACACC.

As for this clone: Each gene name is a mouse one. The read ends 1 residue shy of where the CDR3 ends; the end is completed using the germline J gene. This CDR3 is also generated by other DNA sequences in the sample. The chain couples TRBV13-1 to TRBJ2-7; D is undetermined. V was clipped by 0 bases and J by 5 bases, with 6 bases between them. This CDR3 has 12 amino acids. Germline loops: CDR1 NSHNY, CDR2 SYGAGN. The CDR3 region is CASSDAGDEQYF. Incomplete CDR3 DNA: TGTGCCAGCAGTGATGCTGGCGATGAACAGTAC.

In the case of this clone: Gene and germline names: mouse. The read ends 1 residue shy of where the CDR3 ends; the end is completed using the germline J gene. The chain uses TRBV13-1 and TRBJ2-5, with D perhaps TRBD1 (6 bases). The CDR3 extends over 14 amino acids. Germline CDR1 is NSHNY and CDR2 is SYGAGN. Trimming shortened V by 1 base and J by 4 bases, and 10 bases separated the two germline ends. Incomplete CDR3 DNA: TGTGCCAGCAGTGATCCCCGGGACAAAGACACCCAGTAC. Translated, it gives CASSDPRDKDTQY. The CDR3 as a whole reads CASSDPRDKDTQYF.

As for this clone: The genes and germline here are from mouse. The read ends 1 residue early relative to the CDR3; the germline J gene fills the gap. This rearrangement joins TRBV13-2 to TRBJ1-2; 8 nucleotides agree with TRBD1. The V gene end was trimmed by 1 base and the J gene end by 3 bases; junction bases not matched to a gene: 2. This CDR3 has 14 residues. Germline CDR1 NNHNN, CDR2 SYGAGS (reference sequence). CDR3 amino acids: CASGDHRGDSDYTF. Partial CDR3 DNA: TGTGCCAGCGGTGATCACAGGGGGGACTCCGACTACACC.

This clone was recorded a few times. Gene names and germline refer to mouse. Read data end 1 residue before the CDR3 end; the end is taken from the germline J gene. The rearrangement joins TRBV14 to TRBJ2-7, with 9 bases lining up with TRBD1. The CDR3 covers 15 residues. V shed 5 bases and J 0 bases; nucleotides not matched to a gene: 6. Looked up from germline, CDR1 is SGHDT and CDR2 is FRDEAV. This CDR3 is CASSSGTGISYEQYF. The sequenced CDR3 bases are TGTGCCAGCAGCTCCGGGACAGGGATCTCCTATGAACAGTAC.

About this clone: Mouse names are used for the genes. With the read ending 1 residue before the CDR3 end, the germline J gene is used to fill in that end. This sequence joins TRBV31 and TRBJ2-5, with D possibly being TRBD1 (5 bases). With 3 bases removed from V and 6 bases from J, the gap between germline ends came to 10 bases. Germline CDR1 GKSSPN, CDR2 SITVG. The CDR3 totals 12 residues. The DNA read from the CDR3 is TGTGCCTGGAGCCTTTACAGGGACACCCAGTAC. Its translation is CAWSLYRDTQY. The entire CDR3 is CAWSLYRDTQYF.

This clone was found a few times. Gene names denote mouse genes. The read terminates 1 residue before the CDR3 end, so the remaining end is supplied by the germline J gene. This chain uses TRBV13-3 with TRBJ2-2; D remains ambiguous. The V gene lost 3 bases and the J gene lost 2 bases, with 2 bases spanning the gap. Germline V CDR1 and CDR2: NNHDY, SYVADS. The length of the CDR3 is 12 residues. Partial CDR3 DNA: TGTGCCAGCAGTGCGAACACCGGGCAGCTCTAC. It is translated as CASSANTGQLY. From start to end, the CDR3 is CASSANTGQLYF.

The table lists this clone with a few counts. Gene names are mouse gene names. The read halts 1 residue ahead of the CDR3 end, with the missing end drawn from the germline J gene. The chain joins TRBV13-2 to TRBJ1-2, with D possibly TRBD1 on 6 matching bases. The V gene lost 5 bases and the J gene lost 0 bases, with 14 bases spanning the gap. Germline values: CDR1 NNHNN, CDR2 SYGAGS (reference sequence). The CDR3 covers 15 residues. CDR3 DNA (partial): TGTGCCAGCGGCTCCGGGACAACTGCAAACTCCGACTACACC. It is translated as CASGSGTTANSDYT. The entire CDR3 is CASGSGTTANSDYTF.

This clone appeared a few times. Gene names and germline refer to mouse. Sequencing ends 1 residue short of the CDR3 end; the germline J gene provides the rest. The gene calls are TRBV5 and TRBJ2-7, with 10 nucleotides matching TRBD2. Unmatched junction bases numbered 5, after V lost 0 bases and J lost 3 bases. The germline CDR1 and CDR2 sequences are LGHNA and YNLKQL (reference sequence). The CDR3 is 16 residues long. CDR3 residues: CASSQEPLGGRYEQYF. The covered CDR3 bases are TGTGCCAGCAGCCAAGAACCTCTGGGGGGGCGCTATGAACAGTAC.

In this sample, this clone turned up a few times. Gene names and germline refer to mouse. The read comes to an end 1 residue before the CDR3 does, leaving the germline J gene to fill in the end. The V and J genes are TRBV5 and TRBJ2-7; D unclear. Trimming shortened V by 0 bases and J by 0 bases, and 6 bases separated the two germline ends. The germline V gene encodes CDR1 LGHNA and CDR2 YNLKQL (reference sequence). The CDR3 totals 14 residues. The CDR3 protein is CASSQDRSSYEQYF. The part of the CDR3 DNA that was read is TGTGCCAGCAGCCAAGATCGCAGCTCCTATGAACAGTAC.

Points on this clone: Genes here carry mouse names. CDR3 protein: CASSQAGGVNAEQFF. The CDR3 DNA, read in part, is TGTGCCAGCAGCCAAGCTGGGGGGGTGAATGCTGAGCAGTTC. V usage is TRBV2 and J usage is TRBJ2-1, with 9 bases matching TRBD2. The read ends 1 residue early relative to the CDR3; the germline J gene fills the gap. This CDR3 spans 15 amino acids. Trimming took 1 base from V and 5 from J; bases not matched to a gene: 3. Germline V gives CDR1 LGHNA, CDR2 YSYQKL.

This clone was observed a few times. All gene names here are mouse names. This CDR3 is CASREDWGSSYEQYF. The sequenced CDR3 bases are TGTGCCAGCAGAGAGGACTGGGGGTCCTCCTATGAACAGTAC. This chain uses TRBV5 with TRBJ2-7; 10 bases agree with TRBD2. The read terminates 1 residue before the CDR3 end, so the remaining end is supplied by the germline J gene. The CDR3 runs 15 residues. V lost 6 bases and J lost 0; bases outside the gene matches: 5. The germline V gene has CDR1 LGHNA and CDR2 YNLKQL (reference sequence).

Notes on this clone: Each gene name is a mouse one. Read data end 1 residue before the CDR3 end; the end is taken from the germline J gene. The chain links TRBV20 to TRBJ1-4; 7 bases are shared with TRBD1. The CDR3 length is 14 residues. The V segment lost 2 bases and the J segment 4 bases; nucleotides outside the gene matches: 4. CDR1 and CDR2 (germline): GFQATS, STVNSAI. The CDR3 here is CGARTGTDNERLFF. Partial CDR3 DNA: TGTGGTGCTAGGACCGGGACAGACAACGAAAGATTATTT.

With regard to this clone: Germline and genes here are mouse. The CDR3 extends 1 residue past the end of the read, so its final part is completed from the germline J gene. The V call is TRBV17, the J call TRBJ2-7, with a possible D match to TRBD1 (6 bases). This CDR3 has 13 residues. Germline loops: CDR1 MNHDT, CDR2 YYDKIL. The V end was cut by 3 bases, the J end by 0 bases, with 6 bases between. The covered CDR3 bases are TGTGCTAGCAGTAGGGACAGCTCCTATGAACAGTAC. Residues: CASSRDSSYEQY. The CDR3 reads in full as CASSRDSSYEQYF.